These T cell receptor beta chains were read from a single sample in a study of T cell responses to AZD1222 COVID-19 vaccine. Sequencing used immunoSEQ multiplex PCR; TCRdb keeps in-frame clones, though not all of them. The table includes 150,000 to 200,000 clones, roughly nine tenths detected once. Source: peripheral blood, taken 28 days after the second AZD1222 dose. The receptors originated from an adult who received the AZD1222 COVID-19 vaccine. Each CDR3 is given with its conserved first and last residue. Each record gives: V gene, J gene, D gene, clone size, CDR3 DNA, CDR3 protein. D genes are given only for firm matches. The size entry is marked missing in some rows and otherwise reads once, few, many or a size class.

>TRBV19|TRBJ2-7|-|-
TGTGCCAGTAGTATACCGGCAGGGGAATCCTACGAGCAGTACTTC
CASSIPAGESYEQYF
>TRBV6-6|TRBJ1-4|TRBD1|-
TGTGCCACCTCAGGGACAGTAGCAACTAATGAAAAACTGTTTTTT
CATSGTVATNEKLFF
>TRBV5-1|TRBJ2-5|-|-
TGCGCCAGCAGCTTGGCCGGACAGCCCCAAGAGACCCAGTACTTC
CASSLAGQPQETQYF
>TRBV19|TRBJ2-2|TRBD2|-
TGTGCCAGTAGAACAACGGGGGGGAACACCGGGGAGCTGTTTTTT
CASRTTGGNTGELFF
>TRBV7-8|TRBJ1-2|TRBD1|-
TGTGCCAGCAGCATCCGGGACAGGGGGCAGGTAGGCTATGGCTACACCTTC
CASSIRDRGQVGYGYTF
>TRBV6-1|TRBJ2-3|TRBD1|-
TGTGCCAGCAGTGATCGACAGGGGGCATCAGATACGCAGTATTTT
CASSDRQGASDTQYF
>TRBV2|TRBJ1-5|-|-
TGTGCCAGCAGTCAATCTAGGGATCAGCCCCAGCATTTT
CASSQSRDQPQHF
>TRBV6-6|TRBJ2-1|-|once
TGTGCCAGCAGTTGGTCGGGAGAGCGCAATGAGCAGTTCTTC
CASSWSGERNEQFF
>TRBV6-6|TRBJ1-1|-|-
TGTGCCAGCAGTTGGAGGACGCCGAACACTGAAGCTTTCTTT
CASSWRTPNTEAFF
>TRBV4-1|TRBJ2-1|-|-
TGCGCCAGCAGCCAAGAAGCTGACACCAAACCTTACAATGAGCAGTTCTTC
CASSQEADTKPYNEQFF
>TRBV29-1|TRBJ2-1|TRBD1|-
TGCAGCGTTCTGGGGGGACAGGGGGCTAATGAGCAGTTCTTC
CSVLGGQGANEQFF
>TRBV7-7|TRBJ1-3|-|once
TGTGCTAGCAGCTTAGATGGGGACTCTGGAAACACCATATATTTT
CASSLDGDSGNTIYF
>TRBV5-6|TRBJ2-5|TRBD1|-
TGTGCCAGCAGCTTGCTGGGACAGGGAGAGACCCAGTACTTC
CASSLLGQGETQYF
>TRBV12-3/TRBV12-4|TRBJ2-2|-|-
TGTGCCAGCAGCCGGGCAGTTACCGGGGAGCTGTTTTTT
CASSRAVTGELFF
>TRBV5-6|TRBJ1-1|-|-
TGTGCCAGCAGAGCAGACAGCTACATGAACACTGAAGCTTTCTTT
CASRADSYMNTEAFF
>TRBV7-2|TRBJ1-2|-|once
TGTGCCAGCAGCTTAGAGGGGACGGGTGGCTACACCTTC
CASSLEGTGGYTF
>TRBV18|TRBJ2-7|TRBD2|few
TGTGCCAGCTCACCTACAGCGGGACTCACCTCCTACGAGCAGTACTTC
CASSPTAGLTSYEQYF
>TRBV19|TRBJ2-7|-|-
TGTGCCAGTAGTTTTGCTGGGAGCTACGAGCAGTACTTC
CASSFAGSYEQYF
>TRBV12-3/TRBV12-4|TRBJ2-7|-|once
TGTGCCAGCACCTCCTCTTCGTCCTACGAGCAGTACTTC
CASTSSSSYEQYF
>TRBV27|TRBJ1-4|-|-
TGTGCCAGCAGTTTGTCGGGGGCGCACGTCGAAAAACTGTTTTTT
CASSLSGAHVEKLFF
>TRBV7-9|TRBJ1-4|-|-
TGTGCCAGCAGCAGGGAGGCAGCCACTAATGAAAAACTGTTTTTT
CASSREAATNEKLFF
>TRBV4-1|TRBJ1-1|-|-
TGCGCCAGCAGCCAATTTACGCAGGTGAACACTGAAGCTTTCTTT
CASSQFTQVNTEAFF
>TRBV7-9|TRBJ1-2|-|-
TGTGCCAGCAGCTCCCATGTCGCGGATAAGTATGGCTACACCTTC
CASSSHVADKYGYTF
>TRBV5-1|TRBJ1-1|-|-
TGCGCCAGCAGCTTGGAGGCTGGCCGAGTGAACACTGAAGCTTTCTTT
CASSLEAGRVNTEAFF
>TRBV30|TRBJ2-7|-|-
TGTGCCTGGACCCACACGTCTACATCCTACGAGCAGTACTTC
CAWTHTSTSYEQYF
>TRBV30|TRBJ2-1|-|-
TGTGCCTGGAGTGTAAAGGCGTCCTACAATGAGCAGTTCTTC
CAWSVKASYNEQFF
>TRBV14|TRBJ2-5|TRBD2|-
TGTGCCAGCAAACAAGGGGGAAGCGGGGGTCAAGAGACCCAGTACTTC
CASKQGGSGGQETQYF